This entry lists 32 T cell receptor beta chains sequenced from one sample in a study of CD8 T cells in ankylosing spondylitis. Study observations and caveats: Ankylosing spondylitis blood seemed to carry a telltale TCR beta motif made of about 8 highly homologous variants.

TCRdb recomputed calls from the 5' RACE reads with MiXCR, one row per CDR3 protein. The sample has roughly 700,000 distinct CDR3 sequences, 15% to 20% seen once. Antigens of these TCRs are unknown. The sequenced sample was blood, either unsorted or a sorted T cell fraction (not recorded which). These receptors originate from a male donor with ankylosing spondylitis.

This clonotype was detected a few times. The genes are TRBV20-1 and TRBJ1-5; D possibly corresponds to TRBD1 (5 bases). There are 12 residues in the CDR3. CDR1 and CDR2 from the germline V gene are DFQATT and SNEGSKA (reference sequence). Between the trimmed V and J ends, which lost 7 bases and 5 bases, there was a span of 12 bases. The CDR3 reads CSVTTGDQPQHF. As DNA, the CDR3 is TGCAGTGTTACTACGGGGGATCAGCCCCAGCATTTT.

This clonotype was found a few times. The chain is built from TRBV20-1 and TRBJ2-1; 9 bases match TRBD2. The germline gives CDR1 DFQATT, CDR2 SNEGSKA (reference sequence). Trimming took 5 bases from V and 0 from J; bases not matched to a gene: 11. The CDR3 loop spans 17 amino acids. This CDR3 is CSARSLAGTSSYNEQFF. The DNA for the CDR3 is TGCAGTGCTCGTTCCCTAGCGGGAACCTCCTCCTACAATGAGCAGTTCTTC.

This clonotype was found many times. The gene calls are TRBV12-3 or TRBV12-4 and TRBJ2-7; perhaps TRBD1 as D (5 bases). The ends were cut back, 3 bases at V and 4 bases at J, with 13 bases in the middle. This CDR3 spans 14 amino acids. Here the CDR3 DNA reads TGTGCCAGCAGTTTTAGGGGTTCTGCTTACGAGCAGTACTTC. Protein product: CASSFRGSAYEQYF.

This clonotype was seen more than once but under ten times. The V call is TRBV3-1, the J call TRBJ2-1; D is uncertain. Germline values: CDR1 LGHDT, CDR2 YNNKEL (reference sequence). V gave up 0 bases and J gave up 12 bases, with 15 bases separating them. The CDR3 length is 14 residues. The CDR3 DNA is TGTGCCAGCAGCCAAGATCTCGGCACACGAGGGCAGTTCTTC. Translation gives CASSQDLGTRGQFF.

The chain has TRBV30 and TRBJ2-7; 14 nucleotides align to TRBD2. This CDR3 region has 24 residues. Trimming at V came to 2 bases and at J to 2 bases, leaving 29 bases not matched to a gene. Germline CDR1 GTSNPN, CDR2 SVGIG (reference sequence). The CDR3 sequence: CAWSPPPTGGPPGTSGSGPYEQYF. CDR3 nucleotide sequence: TGTGCCTGGAGTCCACCTCCGACAGGGGGCCCACCCGGGACTAGCGGGAGCGGTCCCTACGAGCAGTACTTC.

V gene TRBV5-1 combines with J gene TRBJ2-7; D unclear. V lost 4 bases and J lost 6, with 26 bases in between. Germline CDR1 SGHRS, CDR2 YFSETQ. CDR3 length: 17 amino acids. The CDR3 DNA is TGCGCCAGCAGCCCTTTTGGTGACGCAGCACCTCGAGGCGAGCAGTACTTC. Amino acids: CASSPFGDAAPRGEQYF.

Only a few counts were recorded for this clonotype. The chain recombines TRBV29-1 with TRBJ1-1; no clear D. The CDR3 is 11 residues long. The germline V gene encodes CDR1 SQVTM and CDR2 ANQGSEA. Trimming left V 3 bases short and J 4 bases short, with 6 bases between. CDR3 coding DNA: TGCAGCGTTGAGTTTGCCACTGAAGCTTTCTTT. This codes for CSVEFATEAFF.

This clonotype was counted many times. V usage is TRBV28 and J usage is TRBJ1-1, with TRBD1 matching 7 bases. Trimming took 7 bases from V and 4 from J; bases not matched to a gene: 6. This CDR3 contains 13 residues. CDR1 MDHEN and CDR2 SYDVKM come from the germline V gene. The CDR3 region is CASTPQGSTEAFF. CDR3 nucleotides: TGTGCCAGCACCCCACAGGGGTCCACTGAAGCTTTCTTT.

This clonotype occurred a few times. This chain connects TRBV11-2 to TRBJ2-4; the match to TRBD2 covers 14 bases. CDR1 is SGHAT and CDR2 is FQNNGV in the germline V gene. V trimming: 5 bases; J trimming: 2 bases; junction bases outside the gene matches: 14. CDR3 length: 20 residues. In DNA form, the CDR3 reads TGTGCCAGCAGCCCCTCCGGACTAGCGGGAGGCCCGAAGTCCAAAAACATTCAGTACTTC. It yields the protein CASSPSGLAGGPKSKNIQYF. Full variable domain (remainder filled in from reference TRBV11-2 and TRBJ2-4): EAGVAQSPRYKIIEKRQSVAFWCNPISGHATLYWYQQILGQGPKLLIQFQNNGVVDDSQLPKDRFSAERLKGVDSTLKIQPAKLEDSAVYLCASSPSGLAGGPKSKNIQYFGAGTRLSVL.

The gene calls are TRBV7-8 and TRBJ2-1, with D possibly TRBD1 on 6 matching bases. The CDR3 length is 16 residues. The V and J ends lost 5 bases and 1 base respectively, with 15 bases between them. Germline assignment: CDR1 SGHVS and CDR2 FQNEAQ. Here the CDR3 reads CASSISTGRSYNEQFF. The CDR3 region has the DNA TGTGCCAGCAGCATCTCGACAGGCCGGTCCTACAATGAGCAGTTCTTC.

There are a few counts of this clonotype. The chain couples TRBV20-1 to TRBJ2-5; unclear D gene. This CDR3 is 13 amino acids long. V was pared by 6 bases and J by 2 bases, with 13 bases between. Germline V gene sequence: CDR1 DFQATT, CDR2 SNEGSKA (reference sequence). The CDR3 nucleotides read TGCAGTGCCCTGCGCCAACTACAAGAGACCCAGTACTTC. Amino acids: CSALRQLQETQYF.

At least ten counts were recorded for this clonotype. The V gene is TRBV3-1, the J gene TRBJ1-1; D ambiguous. V dropped 1 base and J dropped 2 bases, with 8 bases sitting between them. From germline, CDR1 is LGHDT and CDR2 YNNKEL (reference sequence). The CDR3 sequence is 14 residues long. Here the CDR3 reads CASSQAQANTEAFF. In nucleotides, the CDR3 is TGTGCCAGCAGCCAAGCGCAGGCCAACACTGAAGCTTTCTTT.

J is TRBJ1-6 and V is TRBV14, with D uncertain. CDR3 length: 12 residues. Germline assignment: CDR1 SGHDN and CDR2 FVKESK. V was cut by 4 bases and J by 10 bases, with 8 bases left in between. CDR3 bases: TGTGCCAGCAGCCCGCCTTTCTCACCCCTCCACTTT. Its translation: CASSPPFSPLHF.

The genes are TRBV27 and TRBJ1-1, with D possibly TRBD1 on 6 matching bases. The CDR3 spans 13 residues. Germline CDR1 reads MNHEY; CDR2 reads SMNVEV (reference sequence). Trimming cost V 4 bases and J 5 bases, with 11 bases left between them. The CDR3 loop is CASSWDTGTEAFF. The DNA of the CDR3 is TGTGCCAGCAGTTGGGACACGGGAACTGAAGCTTTCTTT.

The chain joins TRBV7-2 to TRBJ2-7; D uncertain. CDR3 length equals 15 residues. V lost 5 bases to trimming and J lost 6 bases, with 20 bases between them. The V gene's germline CDR1 is SGHTA and CDR2 FQGNSA. CDR3 bases: TGTGCCAGCAGCGCGCTCCGGGCCTCCCTCACCGAGCAGTACTTC. Translation gives CASSALRASLTEQYF.

In its sample, this clonotype was seen a few times. The chain is built from TRBV24-1 and TRBJ2-1; 7 bases match TRBD1. Trimming took 3 bases from V and 1 from J; bases not matched to a gene: 5. Germline V CDR1 and CDR2: KGHDR, SFDVKD. CDR3 length: 16 residues. This CDR3 reads CATSDTDRVSYNEQFF. The DNA for the CDR3 is TGTGCCACCAGTGATACCGACAGGGTTTCCTACAATGAGCAGTTCTTC.

This clonotype occurred a few times. V is TRBV29-1 and J is TRBJ2-1; TRBD2 matches 8 bases. Looked up from germline, CDR1 is SQVTM and CDR2 is ANQGSEA. The CDR3 is 13 residues long. After removal of 8 bases from V and 4 bases from J, the junction contained 7 bases not matched to a gene. CDR3 sequence: CSTYGGGYNEQFF. The CDR3 coding sequence is TGCAGCACTTACGGGGGGGGTTACAATGAGCAGTTCTTC.

This clonotype was seen many times. Mismatch with germline at one junction end may stem from a read error. The chain has TRBV15 and TRBJ2-1; no clear D gene. Germline CDR1 is LNHNV and CDR2 is YYDKDF (reference sequence). The length of the CDR3 is 13 residues. The CDR3 spells CVTSRDTAMEQFF. As DNA, the CDR3 is TGTGTCACCAGCAGAGATACAGCGATGGAGCAGTTCTTC.

The rearrangement links TRBV20-1 to TRBJ2-7; 7 bases match TRBD2. The CDR3 is 14 residues long. The V and J ends lost 2 bases and 0 bases, in that order; junction bases with no gene match: 4. CDR1 and CDR2 from the germline V gene are DFQATT and SNEGSKA (reference sequence). In DNA form, the CDR3 reads TGCAGTGCTAGACGGGACTACGTCTCCTACGAGCAGTACTTC. Translating gives CSARRDYVSYEQYF.

This chain links TRBV20-1 with TRBJ2-3, with 10 positions matching TRBD2. The CDR3 length is 15 residues. Per the germline V gene, CDR1 is DFQATT and CDR2 is SNEGSKA (reference sequence). Trimming at V came to 5 bases and at J to 1 base, leaving 6 bases not matched to a gene. CDR3 sequence reads: CSAVLAGAGTDTQYF. DNA for the CDR3: TGCAGTGCTGTCCTAGCGGGGGCGGGCACAGATACGCAGTATTTT.

Here the CDR3 DNA reads TGCAGTGCACGAGCGTACTCCTACAATGAGCAGTTCTTC. It codes for CSARAYSYNEQFF. This chain connects TRBV20-1 to TRBJ2-1, with D hard to call. The CDR3 sequence is 13 residues long. Germline lookup yields CDR1 DFQATT and CDR2 SNEGSKA (reference sequence). The ends were cut back, 6 bases at V and 0 bases at J, with 9 bases in the middle.

This clonotype was seen many times. This chain connects TRBV6-1 to TRBJ2-1; TRBD1 agrees at 9 bases. The CDR3 loop spans 14 amino acids. Germline lookup yields CDR1 MNHNS and CDR2 SASEGT. V shed 6 bases and J 6 bases; nucleotides not matched to a gene: 6. The CDR3 protein is CASRPGQGRNEQFF. The CDR3 DNA is TGTGCCAGCAGACCGGGACAGGGTCGCAATGAGCAGTTCTTC.

V usage is TRBV29-1 and J usage is TRBJ1-1; D call uncertain. The CDR3 runs to 11 residues. Trimming pared 4 bases from V and 7 bases from J, leaving 10 bases between. From germline, CDR1 is SQVTM and CDR2 ANQGSEA. The CDR3 DNA reads as TGCAGCGTTGCCCCCATGAGTGAAGCTTTCTTT. This codes for CSVAPMSEAFF.

The chain is built from TRBV5-5 and TRBJ2-1; TRBD2 matches at 8 bases. V lost 0 bases and J lost 0; bases outside the gene matches: 5. The V gene's germline CDR1 is SGHKS and CDR2 YYEKEE (reference sequence). The CDR3 is made up of 17 amino acids. In DNA, the CDR3 is TGTGCCAGCAGCTTGGCCCCCGGGGGGGCCTCCTACAATGAGCAGTTCTTC. It codes for CASSLAPGGASYNEQFF.

The sample holds a few counts of this clonotype. The V gene is TRBV4-2, the J gene TRBJ2-7; 7 positions agree with TRBD1. Germline V gives CDR1 LGHNA, CDR2 YNFKEQ. There are 16 residues in the CDR3. V trimming: 1 base; J trimming: 1 base; junction bases outside the gene matches: 7. DNA of the CDR3: TGTGCCAGCAGCCAAGGTCCCGGGACAGCTTCCTACGAGCAGTACTTC. Protein sequence: CASSQGPGTASYEQYF.

This rearrangement joins TRBV6-2 or TRBV6-3 to TRBJ2-7; 8 positions agree with TRBD1. The CDR3 contains 18 residues. J gave up 3 bases and V 4 bases, and 17 bases lay outside the gene matches. CDR1 is MNHEY, CDR2 SVGEGT, per germline. This CDR3 reads CASSSRLSRTGNYYEQYF. In nucleotides, the CDR3 is TGTGCCAGCAGTTCCCGGCTGTCTCGGACAGGGAACTACTACGAGCAGTACTTC.

This clonotype was counted many times. This chain uses TRBV2 with TRBJ1-4; 7 bases are shared with TRBD1. The CDR3 is 13 amino acids. In germline, CDR1 is SNHLY, CDR2 FYNNEI. The J segment lost 3 bases and the V segment lost 11 bases, leaving 6 bases of the junction unmatched. The CDR3 DNA sequence: TGTGCCCGAGGAGGGACAGCTAATGAAAAACTGTTTTTT. Its protein is CARGGTANEKLFF.

The chain recombines TRBV7-9 with TRBJ1-2, with D possibly being TRBD1 (5 bases). CDR1 and CDR2 (germline): SEHNR, FQNEAQ (reference sequence). The V end lost 3 bases, the J end lost 2 bases, and 13 bases lay between the germline ends. The CDR3 contains 15 residues. The CDR3 loop reads CASSLAGRRNYGYTF. The CDR3 coding sequence is TGTGCCAGCAGCTTGGCGGGACGGAGGAACTATGGCTACACCTTC.

The V gene is TRBV5-1, the J gene TRBJ1-6; the D is unclear. There are 15 residues in the CDR3. The V and J ends lost 4 bases and 8 bases respectively, with 16 bases between them. CDR1 and CDR2 from the germline V gene are SGHRS and YFSETQ. The CDR3 spells CASSRHDGGDSPLHF. CDR3 nucleotides: TGCGCCAGCAGCCGACACGACGGTGGGGATTCACCCCTCCACTTT.

There are a few counts of this clonotype. V gene TRBV14 combines with J gene TRBJ2-7, with 8 bases that match TRBD1. The germline CDR1 and CDR2 sequences are SGHDN and FVKESK. Losses at the gene ends were 2 bases for V and 3 bases for J; bases not matched to a gene: 6. The CDR3 sequence is 15 residues long. CDR3 DNA: TGTGCCAGCAGCCAAAGGAACAGGGGGAACTACGAGCAGTACTTC. Translating gives CASSQRNRGNYEQYF.

This chain connects TRBV21-1 to TRBJ2-2. TRBV21-1 corresponds to a pseudogene. The CDR3 covers 11 residues. This chain's CDR3 is CASQTPGELFF. CDR3 bases: TGTGCCAGCCAAACCCCCGGGGAGCTGTTTTTT.

The gene calls are TRBV29-1 and TRBJ2-3, with D perhaps TRBD1 or TRBD2 (5 bases each). The CDR3 has 14 residues. Trimming pared 4 bases from V and 1 base from J, leaving 12 bases between. CDR1 is SQVTM and CDR2 is ANQGSEA in the germline V gene. The CDR3 DNA reads TGCAGCGTTGGGCAGGGCGGGCGCACAGATACGCAGTATTTT. Its protein product is CSVGQGGRTDTQYF.